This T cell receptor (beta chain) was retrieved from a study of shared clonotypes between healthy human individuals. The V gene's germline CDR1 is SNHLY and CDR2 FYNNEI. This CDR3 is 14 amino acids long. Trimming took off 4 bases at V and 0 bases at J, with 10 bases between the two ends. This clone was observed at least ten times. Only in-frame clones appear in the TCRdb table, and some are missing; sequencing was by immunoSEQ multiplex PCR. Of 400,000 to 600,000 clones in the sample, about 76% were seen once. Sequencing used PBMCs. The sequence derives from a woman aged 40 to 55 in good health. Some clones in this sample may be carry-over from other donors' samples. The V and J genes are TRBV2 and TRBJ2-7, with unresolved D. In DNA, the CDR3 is TGTGCCAGCAGTGTTATCCAAAGCTCCTACGAGCAGTACTTC. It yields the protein CASSVIQSSYEQYF.